This TCR beta chain was sequenced for a study of blood T cells in healthy people across ages. Germline-derived CDR1 and CDR2 are DFQATT and SNEGSKA (reference sequence). The CDR3 totals 13 residues. For the second PCR, which ran for about 6 to 12 cycles, a sample-barcoded 5' primer and a J-beta primer mix were used. TCRdb itself ran the 5' RACE reads through MiXCR, one entry per CDR3 protein. The table has approximately 820,000 distinct CDR3 sequences, approximately 48% seen once. The chain has TRBV20-1 and TRBJ2-4; 13 nucleotides line up with TRBD2. The DNA end lines up better with TRBJ2-7; the J call may be wrong. This clonotype originated in a man aged 60 to 75 in good health. The specimen was blood. For the CDR3, the DNA is TGCAGTGCGGGACTAGCGGGGAACTACGAGCAGTACTTC. Translation gives CSAGLAGNYEQYF.